Below, 29 T cell receptor beta chains from the same sample are listed, as sequenced in a study of blood T cell repertoires in COVID-19. Using immunoSEQ multiplex PCR, the repertoire was profiled, and TCRdb retains in-frame clones only, with some absent. Of about 200,000 clones in the sample, about 90% are singletons; the top ten hold about 0.81%. The specimen was peripheral blood. All receptors derive from a woman in her 70s with acute or convalescent COVID-19.

This clone was seen only once. The chain joins TRBV6-5 to TRBJ1-1, with 7 bases fitting TRBD1. Germline trimming cut 8 bases from V and 11 bases from J; bases unmatched to any gene: 14. Germline values: CDR1 MNHEY, CDR2 SVGAGI. This CDR3 comprises 13 residues. This CDR3 is CASSDRAAIGAFF. The CDR3 DNA sequence: TGTGCCAGCTCCGACAGGGCCGCAATCGGGGCTTTCTTT.

The chain couples TRBV5-1 to TRBJ1-1; TRBD1 is a possible D gene (5 bases). The V gene's germline CDR1 is SGHRS and CDR2 YFSETQ. The CDR3 spans 14 residues. Trimming removed 4 bases from V and 1 base from J, with 11 bases in between. CDR3 in DNA: TGCGCCAGCAGCGCGGGACCGGGGAACACTGAAGCTTTCTTT. Encoded protein: CASSAGPGNTEAFF.

J is TRBJ2-5 and V is TRBV12-3 or TRBV12-4; perhaps TRBD1 as D (6 bases). The CDR3 is made up of 13 amino acids. With 4 bases removed from V and 3 bases from J, the gap between germline ends came to 9 bases. CDR3 in amino acids: CASSYSGEETQYF. The CDR3 bases are TGTGCCAGCAGTTATTCAGGGGAAGAGACCCAGTACTTC.

The chain has TRBV5-1 and TRBJ2-3, with D possibly TRBD2 on 6 matching bases. This CDR3 comprises 15 residues. V lost 3 bases and J lost 2, with 13 bases in between. CDR1 SGHRS and CDR2 YFSETQ come from the germline V gene. This chain's CDR3 is CASSSLATNTDTQYF. The CDR3 nucleotides are TGCGCCAGCAGCTCCCTAGCGACAAACACAGATACGCAGTATTTT.

This clone was recorded once. This rearrangement joins TRBV28 to TRBJ1-6; possible D gene TRBD1, 6 bases. The germline gives CDR1 MDHEN, CDR2 SYDVKM. There are 16 residues in the CDR3. The V end lost 6 bases, the J end lost 5 bases, and 17 bases lay between the germline ends. CDR3 coding DNA: TGTGCCAGCAGCTTGGCCGGGGCAGGGGATAATTCACCCCTCCACTTT. Amino acids: CASSLAGAGDNSPLHF.

The V gene is TRBV11-1, the J gene TRBJ2-7, with D perhaps matching TRBD2 (7 bases). Per the germline V gene, CDR1 is SGHAT and CDR2 is FQDESV (reference sequence). CDR3 length: 15 amino acids. Trimming stripped 2 bases from V and 5 bases from J, with 16 bases between. CDR3 DNA sequence: TGTGCCAGCAGCTTAAACCACGGGGGGCAGGACGAGCAGTACTTC. Amino acid sequence: CASSLNHGGQDEQYF.

DNA for the CDR3: TGTGCCAGCAGTGACAATTACGAGCAGTACTTC. This encodes CASSDNYEQYF. V gene TRBV2 combines with J gene TRBJ2-7; no clear D gene. Trimming took 3 bases from V and 4 from J, leaving 4 bases between them. Germline loops: CDR1 SNHLY, CDR2 FYNNEI. The CDR3 covers 11 residues.

V gene TRBV7-2 combines with J gene TRBJ2-3; 7 bases align to TRBD2. The CDR3 length is 16 residues. With V trimmed by 5 bases and J by 4 bases, 12 bases remained unmatched. The germline V gene has CDR1 SGHTA and CDR2 FQGNSA. The CDR3: CASSPHEGGFADTQYF. The CDR3 bases are TGTGCCAGCAGCCCCCATGAGGGAGGGTTCGCAGATACGCAGTATTTT.

In the case of this clone: This sample also contains other DNA sequences that code for the same CDR3. J is TRBJ2-7 and V is TRBV5-4, with 14 bases matching TRBD2. The V gene's germline CDR1 is SGHNT and CDR2 YYREEE (reference sequence). With 3 bases clipped from V and 1 base from J, the junction kept 6 bases outside the gene matches. The CDR3 is 17 residues long. The CDR3 sequence is CASSSRLAGGLSYEQYF. CDR3 DNA sequence: TGTGCCAGCAGCTCAAGACTAGCGGGAGGGCTGTCCTACGAGCAGTACTTC.

This chain connects TRBV24-1 to TRBJ1-5; TRBD1 is a possible D gene (6 bases). Between the trimmed V and J ends, which lost 2 bases and 4 bases, there was a span of 14 bases. The CDR3 totals 16 residues. The germline gives CDR1 KGHDR, CDR2 SFDVKD. CDR3 DNA sequence: TGTGCCACCAGTGATTGCCCGGACAGAAATAATCAGCCCCAGCATTTT. Encoded protein: CATSDCPDRNNQPQHF.

This chain joins TRBV28 and TRBJ2-7; weak D call: TRBD1 (5 bases). Germline V gene data show CDR1 as MDHEN and CDR2 as SYDVKM. The CDR3 contains 14 residues. Trimming stripped 5 bases from V and 2 bases from J, with 13 bases between. This CDR3 reads CASSLAGRTYEQYF. DNA of the CDR3: TGTGCCAGCAGTCTTGCAGGGCGCACCTACGAGCAGTACTTC.

The V and J genes are TRBV2 and TRBJ2-7; 12 positions match TRBD2. The trim removed 4 bases at V and 6 bases at J, leaving 4 bases unmatched. The CDR3 sequence is 14 residues long. The germline V gene encodes CDR1 SNHLY and CDR2 FYNNEI. The CDR3 DNA sequence: TGTGCCAGCAGTGGGACTAGCGGGGAGTCCGAGCAGTACTTC. Translation gives CASSGTSGESEQYF.

The J gene is TRBJ1-1, the V gene TRBV2, with 7 positions matching TRBD1. The V gene end was trimmed by 4 bases and the J gene end by 1 base; junction bases not matched to a gene: 3. The CDR3 totals 14 residues. The germline CDR1 and CDR2 sequences are SNHLY and FYNNEI. This chain's CDR3 is CASSGTGGNTEAFF. Here the CDR3 DNA reads TGTGCCAGCAGTGGGACAGGTGGGAACACTGAAGCTTTCTTT.

Only one count was recorded for this clone. This chain links TRBV2 with TRBJ2-6; 8 bases line up with TRBD1. The junction had 7 bases not matched to a gene; V was cut back by 6 bases and J by 3 bases. CDR3 length: 16 amino acids. CDR1 is SNHLY and CDR2 is FYNNEI in the germline V gene. CDR3 amino acids: CASSAPGGYGANVLTF. Here the CDR3 DNA reads TGTGCCAGCAGCGCCCCAGGGGGCTATGGGGCCAACGTCCTGACTTTC.

V gene TRBV7-9 combines with J gene TRBJ2-3; TRBD2 matches at 11 bases. Germline V CDR1 and CDR2: SEHNR, FQNEAQ (reference sequence). The ends lost 6 bases at V and 3 bases at J; junction bases unmatched: 2. The CDR3 is 14 residues long. For the CDR3, the DNA is TGTGCCAGCAGTTCTAGCGGGAGGACAGATACGCAGTATTTT. This gives the protein CASSSSGRTDTQYF.

V gene TRBV28 combines with J gene TRBJ2-7; D is uncertain. The CDR3 length is 14 residues. Germline lookup yields CDR1 MDHEN and CDR2 SYDVKM. Trimming removed 5 bases at V and 2 bases at J, with 13 bases between. This CDR3 is CASSPPQLPYEQYF. CDR3 bases: TGTGCCAGCAGTCCCCCCCAACTACCCTACGAGCAGTACTTC. The full variable domain, with the rest looked up from reference TRBV28 and TRBJ2-7, is DVKVTQSSRYLVKRTGEKVFLECVQDMDHENMFWYRQDPGLGLRLIYFSYDVKMKEKGDIPEGYSVSREKKERFSLILESASTNQTSMYLCASSPPQLPYEQYFGPGTRLTVT.

In its sample, this clone was seen once. The rearrangement uses TRBV9 and TRBJ1-6; TRBD1 aligns across 8 bases. Germline V gives CDR1 SGDLS, CDR2 YYNGEE. J was trimmed by 4 bases and V by 4 bases; bases with no gene match: 10. The CDR3 loop spans 17 amino acids. The CDR3: CASSPGQGRAYNSPLHF. DNA for the CDR3: TGTGCCAGCAGCCCAGGACAGGGAAGGGCTTATAATTCACCCCTCCACTTT. Drawing the rest from reference TRBV9 and TRBJ1-6, the complete variable domain is DSGVTQTPKHLITATGQRVTLRCSPRSGDLSVYWYQQSLDQGLQFLIQYYNGEERAKGNILERFSAQQFPDLHSELNLSSLELGDSALYFCASSPGQGRAYNSPLHFGNGTRLTVT.

The CDR3 spells CACRGTGTDTQYF. CDR3 coding DNA: TGTGCCTGCCGTGGGACAGGGACAGATACGCAGTATTTT. The chain joins TRBV27 to TRBJ2-3; 9 bases map to TRBD1. This CDR3 comprises 13 residues. Germline CDR1 MNHEY, CDR2 SMNVEV (reference sequence). Trimming at V came to 11 bases and at J to 3 bases, leaving 6 bases not matched to a gene.

The chain couples TRBV7-9 to TRBJ2-2; D not resolved. Germline assignment: CDR1 SEHNR and CDR2 FQNEAQ (reference sequence). V was cut by 3 bases and J by 10 bases, with 12 bases left in between. CDR3 size: 13 residues. CDR3: CASSFHSLLELFF. CDR3 coding DNA: TGTGCCAGCAGCTTTCACAGCCTTCTGGAGCTGTTTTTT.

This clone was found once. V usage is TRBV24-1 and J usage is TRBJ2-2, with TRBD2 identical over 8 bases. The CDR3 totals 14 residues. The germline V gene has CDR1 KGHDR and CDR2 SFDVKD. The trim removed 9 bases at V and 7 bases at J, leaving 9 bases unmatched. CDR3 in amino acids: CATSSGTRVGELFF. CDR3 DNA: TGTGCCACCTCTTCCGGGACTAGAGTCGGGGAGCTGTTTTTT.

This chain connects TRBV5-1 to TRBJ2-3; 8 bases match TRBD2. Germline loops: CDR1 SGHRS, CDR2 YFSETQ. Trimming at V came to 2 bases and at J to 0 bases, leaving 2 bases not matched to a gene. The CDR3 is 15 residues long. The CDR3 sequence is CASSLAGESTDTQYF. The CDR3 nucleotides are TGCGCCAGCAGCTTAGCGGGGGAGAGCACAGATACGCAGTATTTT.

This sequence joins TRBV19 and TRBJ1-1, with D tentatively TRBD1 (6 bases). The germline V gene encodes CDR1 LNHDA and CDR2 SQIVND (reference sequence). The V gene lost 8 bases and the J gene lost 3 bases, with 16 bases spanning the gap. The CDR3 is 14 amino acids. The CDR3 nucleotides read TGTGCCAGTGGCCCCGCAGGGGCTTACACTGAAGCTTTCTTT. Residues: CASGPAGAYTEAFF.

The chain combines TRBV9 with TRBJ1-6; D remains ambiguous. The germline CDR1 and CDR2 sequences are SGDLS and YYNGEE. V shed 4 bases and J shed 2 bases, with 10 bases lying between them. The CDR3 is 15 residues long. The CDR3 sequence: CASSPHTAYNSPLHF. CDR3 bases: TGTGCCAGCAGCCCGCATACAGCCTATAATTCACCCCTCCACTTT.

This clone was counted once. This chain connects TRBV28 to TRBJ2-1; D remains unclear. Germline V gene lookup returns CDR1 MDHEN and CDR2 SYDVKM. Trimming stripped 5 bases from V and 1 base from J, with 9 bases between. CDR3 length: 14 amino acids. The CDR3 DNA reads TGTGCCAGCAGTCTTCCCGGGTCCTACAATGAGCAGTTCTTC. Translated, it gives CASSLPGSYNEQFF.

This clone was counted between two and nine times. The CDR3 DNA reads TGTGCCAGCAGTTACGCAGGAACCCTTTCACCCCTCCACTTT. The encoded protein is CASSYAGTLSPLHF. V usage is TRBV6-5 and J usage is TRBJ1-6, with no clear D. The V end was cut by 2 bases, the J end by 9 bases, with 11 bases between. CDR1 is MNHEY and CDR2 is SVGAGI in the germline V gene. The CDR3 is made up of 14 amino acids.

This clone showed up just once. This rearrangement joins TRBV18 to TRBJ2-2; 12 bases align to TRBD2. The CDR3 contains 17 residues. CDR1 is KGHSH and CDR2 is LQKENI in the germline V gene. V lost 3 bases to trimming and J lost 5 bases; unmatched junction nucleotides: 7. CDR3 loop: CASSPLLAGGRTGELFF. CDR3 coding DNA: TGTGCCAGCTCACCGCTACTAGCGGGGGGACGGACCGGGGAGCTGTTTTTT.

This chain links TRBV11-2 with TRBJ1-1; D is unclear. The CDR3 has 13 residues. V dropped 4 bases and J dropped 11 bases, with 17 bases sitting between them. Germline V gene lookup returns CDR1 SGHAT and CDR2 FQNNGV. Written as DNA, the CDR3 is TGTGCCAGCAGCTCCGATCTACGGGTAGGTGCTTTCTTT. Translation gives CASSSDLRVGAFF.

This clone was counted between two and nine times. This sequence joins TRBV19 and TRBJ2-3; the D is unclear. Trimming cost V 4 bases and J 2 bases, with 10 bases left between them. This CDR3 spans 14 amino acids. The germline V gene has CDR1 LNHDA and CDR2 SQIVND (reference sequence). CDR3 protein: CASSTNLYTDTQYF. The CDR3 DNA follows: TGTGCCAGTAGTACGAACTTATACACAGATACGCAGTATTTT.

This rearrangement joins TRBV6-5 to TRBJ1-2, with no clear D. The CDR3 runs 15 residues. V dropped 8 bases and J dropped 0 bases, with 16 bases sitting between them. CDR1 and CDR2 (germline): MNHEY, SVGAGI. The CDR3 bases are TGTGCCAGCCAAAAGGCGGGTACATCTAACTATGGCTACACCTTC. Its translation: CASQKAGTSNYGYTF.